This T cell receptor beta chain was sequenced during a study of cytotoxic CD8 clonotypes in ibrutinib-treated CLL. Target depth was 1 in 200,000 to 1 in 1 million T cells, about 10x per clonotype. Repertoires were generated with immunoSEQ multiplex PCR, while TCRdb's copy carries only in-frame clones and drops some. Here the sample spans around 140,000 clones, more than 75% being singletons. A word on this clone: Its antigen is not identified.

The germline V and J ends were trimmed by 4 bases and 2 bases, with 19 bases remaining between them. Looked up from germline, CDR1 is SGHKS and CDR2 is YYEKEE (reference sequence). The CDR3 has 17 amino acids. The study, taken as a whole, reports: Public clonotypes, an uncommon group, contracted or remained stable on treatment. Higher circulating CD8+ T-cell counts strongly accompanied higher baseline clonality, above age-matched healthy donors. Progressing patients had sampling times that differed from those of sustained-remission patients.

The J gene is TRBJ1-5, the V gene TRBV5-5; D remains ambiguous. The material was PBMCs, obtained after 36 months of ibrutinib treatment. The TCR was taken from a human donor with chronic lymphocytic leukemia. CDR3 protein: CASSLVHGTGGNQPQHF. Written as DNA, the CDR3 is TGTGCCAGCAGCCTGGTACATGGCACCGGGGGCAATCAGCCCCAGCATTTT.